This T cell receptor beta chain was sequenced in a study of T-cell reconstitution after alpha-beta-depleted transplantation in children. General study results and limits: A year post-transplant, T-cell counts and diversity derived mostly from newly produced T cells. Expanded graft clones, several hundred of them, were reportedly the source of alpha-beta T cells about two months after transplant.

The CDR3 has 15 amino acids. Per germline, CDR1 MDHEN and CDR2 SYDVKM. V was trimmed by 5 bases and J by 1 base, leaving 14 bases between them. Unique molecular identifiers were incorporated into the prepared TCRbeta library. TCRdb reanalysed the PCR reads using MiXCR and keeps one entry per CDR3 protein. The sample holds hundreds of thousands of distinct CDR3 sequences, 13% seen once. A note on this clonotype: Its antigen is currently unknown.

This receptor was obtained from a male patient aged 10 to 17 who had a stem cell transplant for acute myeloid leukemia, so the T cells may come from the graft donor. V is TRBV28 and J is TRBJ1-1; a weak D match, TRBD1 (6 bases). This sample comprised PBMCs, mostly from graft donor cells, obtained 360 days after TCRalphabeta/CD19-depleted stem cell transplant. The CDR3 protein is CASSLFLTGNTEAFF. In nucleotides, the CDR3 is TGTGCCAGCAGTCTGTTTCTGACAGGGAACACTGAAGCTTTCTTT.